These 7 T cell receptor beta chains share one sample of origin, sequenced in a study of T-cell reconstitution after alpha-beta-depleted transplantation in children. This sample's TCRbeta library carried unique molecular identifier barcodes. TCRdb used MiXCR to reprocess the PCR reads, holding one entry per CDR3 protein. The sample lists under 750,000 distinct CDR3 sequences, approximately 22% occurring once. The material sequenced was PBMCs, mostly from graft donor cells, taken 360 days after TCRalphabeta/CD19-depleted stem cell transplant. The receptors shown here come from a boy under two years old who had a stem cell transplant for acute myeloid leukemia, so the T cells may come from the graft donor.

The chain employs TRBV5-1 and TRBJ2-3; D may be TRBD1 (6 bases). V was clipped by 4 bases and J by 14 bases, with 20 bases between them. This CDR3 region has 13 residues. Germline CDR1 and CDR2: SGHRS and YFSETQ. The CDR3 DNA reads TGCGCCAGCAGCCCCCAACACAGGGTTCGACGGTATTTT. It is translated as CASSPQHRVRRYF.

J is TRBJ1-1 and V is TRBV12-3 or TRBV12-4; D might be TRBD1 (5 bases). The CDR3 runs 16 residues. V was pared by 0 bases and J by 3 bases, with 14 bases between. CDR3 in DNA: TGTGCCAGCAGTTTAGCCCTTCGGGGGATGGACACTGAAGCTTTCTTT. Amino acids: CASSLALRGMDTEAFF.

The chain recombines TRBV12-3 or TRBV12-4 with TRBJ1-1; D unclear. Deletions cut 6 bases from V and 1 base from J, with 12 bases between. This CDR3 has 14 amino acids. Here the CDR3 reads CASSRVRENTEAFF. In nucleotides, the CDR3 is TGTGCCAGCAGCCGGGTCAGAGAGAACACTGAAGCTTTCTTT.

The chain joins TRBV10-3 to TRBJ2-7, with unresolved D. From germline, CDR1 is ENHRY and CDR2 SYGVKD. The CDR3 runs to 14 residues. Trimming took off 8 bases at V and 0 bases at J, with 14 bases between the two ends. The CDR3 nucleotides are TGTGCCATCGGCCCTGGGCTGAGCTCCTACGAGCAGTACGTC. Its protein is CAIGPGLSSYEQYV.

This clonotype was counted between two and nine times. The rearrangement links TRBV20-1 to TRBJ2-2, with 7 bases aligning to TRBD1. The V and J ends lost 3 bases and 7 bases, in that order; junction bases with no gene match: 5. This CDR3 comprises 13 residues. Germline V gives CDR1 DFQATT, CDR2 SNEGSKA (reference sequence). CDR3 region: CSARLQGLGELFF. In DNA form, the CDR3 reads TGCAGTGCTAGGCTACAGGGGCTCGGGGAGCTGTTTTTT.

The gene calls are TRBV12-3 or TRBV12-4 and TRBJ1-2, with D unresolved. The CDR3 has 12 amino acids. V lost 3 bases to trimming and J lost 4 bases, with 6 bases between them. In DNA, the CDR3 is TGTGCCAGCAGTTTCGTAGGCTATGGCTACACCTTC. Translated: CASSFVGYGYTF.

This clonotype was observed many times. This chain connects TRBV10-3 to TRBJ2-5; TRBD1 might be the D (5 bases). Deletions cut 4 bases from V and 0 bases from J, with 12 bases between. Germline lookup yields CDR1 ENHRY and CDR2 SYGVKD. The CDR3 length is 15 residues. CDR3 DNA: TGTGCCATCAGTGCCGACAGAAGAGACCAAGAGACCCAGTACTTC. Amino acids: CAISADRRDQETQYF.